One and the same sample provided the 15 T cell receptor beta chains below, sequenced in a study of blood T cell repertoires in COVID-19. Clones were read by immunoSEQ multiplex PCR, and TCRdb kept only the in-frame ones, dropping some. The table lists roughly 280,000 clones, about 88% of them singletons, with around 3% in the top ten. Sequencing input: PBMCs or T cells enriched from blood (not recorded which). These receptors were taken from a woman aged 45-59 years who had recovered from COVID-19.

This clone came up once. J is TRBJ1-1 and V is TRBV28; TRBD1 matches at 7 bases. With V trimmed by 5 bases and J by 2 bases, 8 bases remained unmatched. The CDR3 is made up of 15 amino acids. Germline lookup yields CDR1 MDHEN and CDR2 SYDVKM. CDR3 sequence: CASSTPGQLNTEAFF. The CDR3 nucleotides are TGTGCCAGCAGTACTCCGGGACAGCTAAACACTGAAGCTTTCTTT.

This chain joins TRBV28 and TRBJ1-2; D is possibly TRBD1 (6 bases). The CDR3 loop spans 13 amino acids. The germline CDR1 and CDR2 sequences are MDHEN and SYDVKM. Trimming took 10 bases from V and 4 from J, leaving 16 bases between them. In DNA form, the CDR3 reads TGTGCCACAGGGGACGCCCGCCTCTATGGCTACACCTTC. Protein: CATGDARLYGYTF.

V and J are TRBV20-1 and TRBJ1-1; D gene ambiguous. Germline CDR1 reads DFQATT; CDR2 reads SNEGSKA (reference sequence). Trimming removed 3 bases at V and 0 bases at J, with 8 bases between. The CDR3 totals 13 residues. CDR3 sequence reads: CSASKDLNTEAFF. The CDR3 nucleotides are TGCAGTGCTAGTAAGGACTTGAACACTGAAGCTTTCTTT.

The chain combines TRBV28 with TRBJ2-1, with TRBD2 identical over 8 bases. The CDR3 has 16 amino acids. Per the germline V gene, CDR1 is MDHEN and CDR2 is SYDVKM. Unmatched junction bases numbered 9, after V lost 4 bases and J lost 4 bases. The CDR3 nucleotides read TGTGCCAGCAGTTCGAGAGCGGGAGTATATTACAATGAGCAGTTCTTC. Protein: CASSSRAGVYYNEQFF.

The V call is TRBV20-1, the J call TRBJ2-2; TRBD2 might be the D (6 bases). V was cut by 3 bases and J by 6 bases, with 14 bases left in between. Germline CDR1 reads DFQATT; CDR2 reads SNEGSKA (reference sequence). CDR3 size: 14 residues. The CDR3 loop reads CSASASGEAGELFF. The CDR3 nucleotides are TGCAGTGCTAGTGCCTCTGGGGAGGCCGGGGAGCTGTTTTTT.

This sequence joins TRBV30 and TRBJ2-1, with 13 bases aligning to TRBD2. CDR1 is GTSNPN and CDR2 is SVGIG in the germline V gene (reference sequence). Trimming took 5 bases from V and 7 from J; bases not matched to a gene: 8. This CDR3 contains 15 residues. The CDR3 nucleotides are TGTGCCTGGCACCATAGGACTAGCGGGAGAAATGAGCAGTTCTTC. Translated: CAWHHRTSGRNEQFF. The full variable domain, rest sourced from reference TRBV30 and TRBJ2-1, is SQTIHQWPATLVQPVGSPLSLECTVEGTSNPNLYWYRQAAGRGLQLLFYSVGIGQISSEVPQNLSASRPQDRQFILSSKKLLLSDSGFYLCAWHHRTSGRNEQFFGPGTRLTVL.

The genes are TRBV18 and TRBJ2-3, with unresolved D. Germline CDR1 is KGHSH and CDR2 is LQKENI. The CDR3 runs 14 residues. Trimming stripped 1 base from V and 0 bases from J, with 5 bases between. The CDR3 region is CASSPLQSTDTQYF. In DNA form, the CDR3 reads TGTGCCAGCTCACCACTACAGAGCACAGATACGCAGTATTTT.

The V gene is TRBV28, the J gene TRBJ2-7; 8 positions agree with TRBD1. The CDR3 runs to 15 residues. Germline V CDR1 and CDR2: MDHEN, SYDVKM. V gave up 6 bases and J gave up 0 bases; unmatched junction bases: 7. This CDR3 is CASRGDRSGSYEQYF. The CDR3 DNA sequence: TGTGCCAGCAGAGGGGACAGGTCCGGCTCCTACGAGCAGTACTTC.

This chain uses TRBV28 with TRBJ1-6, with 9 nucleotides matching TRBD1. Trimming cost V 3 bases and J 4 bases; bases outside gene matches: 7. This CDR3 is built from 17 residues. Germline loops: CDR1 MDHEN, CDR2 SYDVKM. The CDR3 region is CASSFRDRALYNSPLHF. CDR3 DNA: TGTGCCAGCAGTTTTAGGGACAGGGCTCTGTATAATTCACCCCTCCACTTT.

The chain carries TRBV27 and TRBJ2-6; a possible D gene is TRBD1 (5 bases). This CDR3 spans 15 amino acids. V shed 6 bases and J shed 0 bases, with 9 bases lying between them. Germline CDR1 is MNHEY and CDR2 is SMNVEV (reference sequence). The CDR3 DNA reads TGTGCCAGCAGCCCTAGGGGCTCTGGGGCCAACGTCCTGACTTTC. This sequence encodes CASSPRGSGANVLTF.

The rearrangement links TRBV28 to TRBJ2-1, with D tentatively TRBD2 (6 bases). CDR3 length equals 14 residues. In germline, CDR1 is MDHEN, CDR2 SYDVKM. With 6 bases removed from V and 4 bases from J, the gap between germline ends came to 13 bases. The CDR3 reads CASRAGTYYNEQFF. CDR3 coding DNA: TGTGCCAGCAGGGCAGGGACTTATTACAATGAGCAGTTCTTC. Together with reference TRBV28 and TRBJ2-1, the CDR3 gives the full variable domain: DVKVTQSSRYLVKRTGEKVFLECVQDMDHENMFWYRQDPGLGLRLIYFSYDVKMKEKGDIPEGYSVSREKKERFSLILESASTNQTSMYLCASRAGTYYNEQFFGPGTRLTVL.

This clone showed up just once. The chain joins TRBV13 to TRBJ2-3; 7 bases fit TRBD2. V was clipped by 5 bases and J by 5 bases; unmatched bases: 10. This CDR3 has 15 residues. CDR1 PRHDT and CDR2 FYEKMQ come from the germline V gene (reference sequence). The CDR3 nucleotides read TGTGCCAGCAGCCAATGGGGGGGTACAGAAGATACGCAGTATTTT. Residues: CASSQWGGTEDTQYF.

The rearrangement links TRBV4-1 to TRBJ2-4, with D possibly being TRBD2 (6 bases). The ends were cut back, 0 bases at V and 3 bases at J, with 9 bases in the middle. The germline CDR1 and CDR2 sequences are MGHRA and YSYEKL. This CDR3 has 15 residues. The CDR3 spells CASSQDGGDKNIQYF. In nucleotides, the CDR3 is TGCGCCAGCAGCCAAGATGGAGGGGACAAAAACATTCAGTACTTC.

The CDR3 spells CASSFRDRGLETQYF. In DNA form, the CDR3 reads TGTGCCAGCAGCTTCCGGGACAGGGGGCTGGAGACCCAGTACTTC. The chain combines TRBV7-8 with TRBJ2-5; 12 bases align to TRBD1. J lost 5 bases, V lost 3 bases, and 4 bases had no gene match. Germline V gene sequence: CDR1 SGHVS, CDR2 FQNEAQ. The CDR3 loop spans 15 amino acids.

The chain carries TRBV28 and TRBJ1-2, with 7 nucleotides matching TRBD1. The junction had 3 bases not matched to a gene; V was cut back by 7 bases and J by 4 bases. The CDR3 has 12 residues. Germline lookup yields CDR1 MDHEN and CDR2 SYDVKM. CDR3 in amino acids: CASTQGGYGYTF. CDR3 DNA sequence: TGTGCCAGCACTCAGGGGGGCTATGGCTACACCTTC.